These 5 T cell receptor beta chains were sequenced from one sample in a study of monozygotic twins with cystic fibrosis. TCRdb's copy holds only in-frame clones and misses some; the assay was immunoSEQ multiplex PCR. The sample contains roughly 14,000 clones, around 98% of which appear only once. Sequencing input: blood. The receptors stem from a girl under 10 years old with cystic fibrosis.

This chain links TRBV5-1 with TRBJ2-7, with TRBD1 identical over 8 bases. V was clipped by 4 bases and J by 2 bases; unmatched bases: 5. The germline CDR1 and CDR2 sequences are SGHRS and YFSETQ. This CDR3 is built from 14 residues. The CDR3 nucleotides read TGCGCCAGCAGCCAAGGACAGGGTCCCTACGAGCAGTACTTC. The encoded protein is CASSQGQGPYEQYF.

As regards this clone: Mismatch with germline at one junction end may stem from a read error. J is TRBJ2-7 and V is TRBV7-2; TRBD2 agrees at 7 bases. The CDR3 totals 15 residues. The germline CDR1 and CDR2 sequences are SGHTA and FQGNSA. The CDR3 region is CASSLVGGSPYEQYF. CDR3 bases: TGTGCCAGCAGTTTAGTCGGCGGGAGTCCCTACGAGCAGTACTTC.

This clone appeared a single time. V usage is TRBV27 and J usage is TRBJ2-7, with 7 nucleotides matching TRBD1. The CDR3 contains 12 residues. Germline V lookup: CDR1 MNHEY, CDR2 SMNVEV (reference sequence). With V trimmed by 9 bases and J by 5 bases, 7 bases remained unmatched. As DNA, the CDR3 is TGTGCCAGGGAAGGACAGGAGGACGAGCAGTACTTC. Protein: CAREGQEDEQYF.

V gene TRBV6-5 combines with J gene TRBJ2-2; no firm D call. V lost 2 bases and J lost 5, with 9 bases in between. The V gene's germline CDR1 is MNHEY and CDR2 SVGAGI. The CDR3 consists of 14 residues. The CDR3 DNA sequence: TGTGCCAGCAGTTACGATTCGGGTACCGGGGAGCTGTTTTTT. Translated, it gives CASSYDSGTGELFF.

The CDR3 coding sequence is TGCAGTGTTCGGATCGTCCATGGCTACACCTTC. It specifies CSVRIVHGYTF. The chain joins TRBV20-1 to TRBJ1-2, with D unresolved. CDR1 is DFQATT and CDR2 is SNEGSKA in the germline V gene (reference sequence). CDR3 length: 11 residues. V was cut by 7 bases and J by 6 bases, with 12 bases left in between.